A single T cell receptor beta chain is shown here with its context. Its specificity is not known. This may arise from a read error, as a much more abundant clone is one base away. This sample stems from a study of T cell repertoires in cytomegalovirus infection. Findings of the study overall: The study identified carriers of CMV plus the relevant HLA from cumulative public TCR beta family frequency.

TCRdb used MiXCR to reprocess the reads, holding one entry per CDR3 protein. This sample has hundreds of thousands of distinct CDR3 sequences, with roughly a third found just once. The receptor was isolated from a human donor in good health (CMV status not recorded). Some clones in this sample may be carry-over from other donors' samples. Sequenced here: cultured PBMCs, sampled from culture after CMV antigen stimulation.

Here the CDR3 reads CASSLGIGAGISTDTQYF. In nucleotides, the CDR3 is TGTGCCAGCAGCTTAGGAATAGGGGCAGGGATTAGCACAGATACGCAGTATTTT. The rearrangement uses TRBV7-2 and TRBJ2-3; D is perhaps TRBD1 (5 bases). The V and J ends lost 1 base and 0 bases respectively, with 17 bases between them. This CDR3 region has 18 residues. Per the germline V gene, CDR1 is SGHTA and CDR2 is FQGNSA.